These 11 T cell receptor beta chains originate from one sample sequenced in a study of cytomegalovirus exposure and HLA in healthy donors. PCR primers comprised 60 Vbeta and 13 Jbeta primers. Profiling relied on immunoSEQ multiplex PCR, and the TCRdb table lists in-frame clones only, not all of them. The sample yields 85,000 to 95,000 clones, under 9% seen once. Sequenced material: PBMCs. The receptors derive from a man aged 50 or older in good health and CMV-seronegative.

The rearrangement links TRBV6-1 to TRBJ1-2, with D unresolved. Germline V gene data show CDR1 as MNHNS and CDR2 as SASEGT. V lost 5 bases, J lost 1 base, and 14 bases lay in between. The CDR3 has 15 amino acids. CDR3 sequence: CASSPHERVNYGYTF. CDR3 bases: TGTGCCAGCAGTCCCCATGAGCGGGTTAACTATGGCTACACCTTC.

This clone was picked up a small number of times. The V and J genes are TRBV14 and TRBJ2-5; D is possibly TRBD1 (6 bases). The CDR3 loop spans 13 amino acids. With 4 bases removed from V and 5 bases from J, the gap between germline ends came to 11 bases. The germline CDR1 and CDR2 sequences are SGHDN and FVKESK. This chain's CDR3 is CASSLIGGETQYF. The CDR3 nucleotides read TGTGCCAGCAGCCTCATTGGGGGCGAGACCCAGTACTTC.

The V and J genes are TRBV6-6 and TRBJ1-5; a weak D match, TRBD1 (5 bases). Trimming stripped 8 bases from V and 6 bases from J, with 8 bases between. Germline V gene lookup returns CDR1 MNHNY and CDR2 SVGAGI (reference sequence). This CDR3 is built from 11 residues. CDR3 sequence (DNA): TGTGCCAGCGCGGGGGGTCAGCCCCAGCATTTT. Its translation is CASAGGQPQHF.

This clone was observed a few times. CDR3 in amino acids: CASSEGSLDHYEQYF. The CDR3 DNA reads TGTGCCAGCAGTGAAGGGAGCTTAGATCACTACGAGCAGTACTTC. The gene calls are TRBV2 and TRBJ2-7; unclear D gene. CDR3 length: 15 amino acids. The germline gives CDR1 SNHLY, CDR2 FYNNEI. Trimming shortened V by 1 base and J by 3 bases, and 13 bases separated the two germline ends.

In its sample, this clone was seen a few times. Other nucleotide sequences in the sample specify the same CDR3. This chain connects TRBV5-1 to TRBJ1-3, with TRBD1 matching 8 bases. Germline CDR1 SGHRS, CDR2 YFSETQ. CDR3 length equals 15 residues. Trimming at V came to 4 bases and at J to 2 bases, leaving 5 bases not matched to a gene. CDR3 nucleotides: TGCGCCAGCAGCCTGGACAGGGCCGCTGGAAACACCATATATTTT. It specifies CASSLDRAAGNTIYF.

J is TRBJ2-3 and V is TRBV7-9; 7 nucleotides align to TRBD1. With V trimmed by 0 bases and J by 2 bases, 5 bases remained unmatched. The germline V gene encodes CDR1 SEHNR and CDR2 FQNEAQ (reference sequence). The CDR3 spans 16 residues. As DNA, the CDR3 is TGTGCCAGCAGCTTAGCCCTGGACAGGATCACAGATACGCAGTATTTT. Translated: CASSLALDRITDTQYF.

The chain is built from TRBV28 and TRBJ2-1, with 11 bases that match TRBD2. Germline CDR1 and CDR2: MDHEN and SYDVKM. This CDR3 is built from 16 residues. Unmatched junction bases numbered 10, after V lost 4 bases and J lost 8 bases. The CDR3: CASSSQGSGRDHEQFF. The CDR3 nucleotides are TGTGCCAGCAGTTCCCAAGGTAGCGGGAGGGACCATGAGCAGTTCTTC.

As DNA, the CDR3 is TGTGCCAGCAGTGGCCGGGACAGGGACTTCGGAAGATATGGCTACACCTTC. Translated: CASSGRDRDFGRYGYTF. The chain couples TRBV6-1 to TRBJ1-2, with 9 positions matching TRBD1. CDR1 MNHNS and CDR2 SASEGT come from the germline V gene. The CDR3 runs to 17 residues. V lost 4 bases and J lost 5; bases outside the gene matches: 14.

This clone has more than one count but fewer than ten. The gene calls are TRBV4-2 and TRBJ2-7, with 7 positions matching TRBD1. V was clipped by 2 bases and J by 5 bases; unmatched bases: 3. Germline loops: CDR1 LGHNA, CDR2 YNFKEQ. This CDR3 is built from 13 residues. DNA for the CDR3: TGTGCCAGCAGCCAACGGACAGGTAACGAGCAGTACTTC. Residues: CASSQRTGNEQYF.

The chain recombines TRBV7-3 with TRBJ2-3, with D possibly being TRBD2 (5 bases). Trimming left V 2 bases short and J 0 bases short, with 15 bases between. Germline CDR1 SGHTA, CDR2 FQGTGA. The CDR3 spans 17 residues. CDR3 residues: CASSLGWGDGSTDTQYF. CDR3 nucleotide sequence: TGTGCCAGCAGCTTAGGTTGGGGAGACGGAAGCACAGATACGCAGTATTTT. Full variable domain (outside the CDR3, taken from reference TRBV7-3 and TRBJ2-3): GAGVSQTPSNKVTEKGKYVELRCDPISGHTALYWYRQSLGQGPEFLIYFQGTGAADDSGLPNDRFFAVRPEGSVSTLKIQRTERGDSAVYLCASSLGWGDGSTDTQYFGPGTRLTVL.

The J gene is TRBJ2-7, the V gene TRBV29-1, with 8 bases identical to TRBD1. From germline, CDR1 is SQVTM and CDR2 ANQGSEA. CDR3 length: 13 residues. J lost 2 bases, V lost 7 bases, and 7 bases had no gene match. The DNA of the CDR3 is TGCAGCGCCTTGAACAGGGGGACCTACGAGCAGTACTTC. Translated, it gives CSALNRGTYEQYF.